What follows is one TCR beta chain and its context. The target antigen is unknown. Extracted RNA was reverse transcribed into cDNA, the sequencing template. The table came from immunoSEQ multiplex PCR; TCRdb's copy has only in-frame clones and leaves some out. Of about 220,000 clones in the sample, under 75% were seen once. The data stem from a study of CD8+ T cells in alopecia areata. Study overall: Treatment with tofacitinib (6 to 18 months) was followed by 6 months off drug. Findings of the study overall: Alopecia totalis/universalis scalp especially showed more expanded CD8+ clones than normal scalp. On tofacitinib, scalp clonality and expanded CD8+ clones among top 100 fell significantly.

This CDR3 has 13 residues. After removal of 3 bases from V and 7 bases from J, the junction contained 3 bases not matched to a gene. Germline CDR1 reads LNHNV; CDR2 reads YYDKDF (reference sequence). Treatment here: oral pan-JAK inhibitor, 5-10 mg twice daily. Researchers picked out CD4+ and CD8+ T cells from PBMCs by sorting. Source: CD4+ T cells sorted from blood, taken at week 4, from a patient treated with tofacitinib. The TCR comes from a human donor with alopecia areata. The V and J genes are TRBV15 and TRBJ1-2; 9 nucleotides line up with TRBD1. CDR3 in amino acids: CATSRDRGRGYTF. CDR3 nucleotide sequence: TGTGCCACCAGCAGGGACAGGGGCCGTGGCTACACCTTC.